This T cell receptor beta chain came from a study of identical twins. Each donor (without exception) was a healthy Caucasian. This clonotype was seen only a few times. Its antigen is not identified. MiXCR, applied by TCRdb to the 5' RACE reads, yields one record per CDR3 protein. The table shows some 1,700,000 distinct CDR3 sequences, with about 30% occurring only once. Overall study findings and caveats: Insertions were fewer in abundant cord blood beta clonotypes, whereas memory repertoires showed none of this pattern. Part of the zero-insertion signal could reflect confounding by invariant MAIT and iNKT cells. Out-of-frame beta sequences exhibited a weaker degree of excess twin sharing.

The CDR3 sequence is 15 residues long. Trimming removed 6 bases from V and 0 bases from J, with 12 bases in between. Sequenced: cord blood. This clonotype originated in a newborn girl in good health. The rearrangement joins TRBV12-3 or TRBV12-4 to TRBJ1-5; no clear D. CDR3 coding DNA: TGTGCCAGCAGCCCCGACACCCTTAGCAATCAGCCCCAGCATTTT. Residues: CASSPDTLSNQPQHF.